One sample yielded the 8 T cell receptor beta chains listed below, sequenced in a study of blood T cells in healthy people across ages. PCR was performed a second time for 7 to 11 cycles using a sample-barcoded 5' primer and a J-beta primer mix. A single record per CDR3 protein comes from TCRdb applying MiXCR to the 5' RACE reads. This sample yields 700,000 to 900,000 distinct CDR3 sequences, of which about 48% are seen a single time; approximately 40% belongs to the top ten. What was sequenced was blood. Receptor source: a man older than 75 in good health.

This clonotype was counted a few times. The CDR3 DNA reads as TGCAGTGCTAGAGCCCGGGGCGTCCGCACAGATACGCAGTATTTT. It yields the protein CSARARGVRTDTQYF. The rearrangement joins TRBV20-1 to TRBJ2-3; D may match TRBD1 or TRBD2 (5 bases each). Germline V gene sequence: CDR1 DFQATT, CDR2 SNEGSKA (reference sequence). Trimming removed 1 base from V and 1 base from J, with 12 bases in between. CDR3 length equals 15 residues.

Comment on this clonotype: One junction end does not reproduce the germline sequence, and a read error may be involved. V usage is TRBV5-1 and J usage is TRBJ2-5, with a tentative D call TRBD2 (5 bases). The J call is doubtful: the DNA matches TRBJ2-7 better. Germline assignment: CDR1 SGHRS and CDR2 YFSETQ. The CDR3 runs to 14 residues. CDR3 residues: CASSLLPWGDEQYF. The CDR3 DNA reads TGCGCCAGTAGCTTGCTCCCTTGGGGAGACGAGCAGTACTTC.

This clonotype was counted many times. The chain couples TRBV6-2 or TRBV6-3 to TRBJ2-3; 13 bases align to TRBD2. J was trimmed by 14 bases and V by 5 bases; bases with no gene match: 10. Germline V gene data show CDR1 as MNHEY and CDR2 as SVGEGT. There are 14 residues in the CDR3. The CDR3 nucleotides are TGTGCCAGCAGTACTAGCGGGAGGGCCAGATACGCGTATTTT. Residues: CASSTSGRARYAYF.

V and J are TRBV5-1 and TRBJ2-5; 11 positions agree with TRBD2. The CDR3 sequence is 16 residues long. CDR1 is SGHRS, CDR2 YFSETQ, per germline. V shed 4 bases and J 2 bases; nucleotides not matched to a gene: 7. DNA of the CDR3: TGCGCCAGCAGCAGAGGGACTAGCGGTCAGCAAGAGACCCAGTACTTC. Its translation: CASSRGTSGQQETQYF.

The genes are TRBV4-1 and TRBJ2-2; the D gene is possibly TRBD2 (6 bases). The CDR3 has 15 amino acids. V lost 10 bases to trimming and J lost 4 bases, with 19 bases between them. CDR1 MGHRA and CDR2 YSYEKL come from the germline V gene. This CDR3 is CATRGGLGFTGELFF. The CDR3 region has the DNA TGCGCCACCCGAGGAGGGTTAGGATTCACCGGGGAGCTGTTTTTT.

This sequence joins TRBV20-1 and TRBJ2-7, with TRBD1 matching over 8 bases. V dropped 0 bases and J dropped 1; count of bases not matched to a gene: 5. The CDR3 extends over 15 amino acids. CDR1 is DFQATT, CDR2 SNEGSKA, per germline (reference sequence). The CDR3 reads CSARDSQGASYEQYF. In nucleotides, the CDR3 is TGCAGTGCTAGAGATTCGCAGGGGGCATCCTACGAGCAGTACTTC.

This sequence joins TRBV20-1 and TRBJ2-6; 10 nucleotides match TRBD1. This CDR3 comprises 15 residues. From germline, CDR1 is DFQATT and CDR2 SNEGSKA (reference sequence). The V gene end was trimmed by 0 bases and the J gene end by 8 bases; junction bases not matched to a gene: 4. CDR3 sequence: CSARDPGQGTNVLTF. CDR3 DNA: TGCAGTGCTAGAGATCCGGGACAGGGGACCAACGTCCTGACTTTC.

This clonotype was counted ten times or more. This chain uses TRBV29-1 with TRBJ2-7, with TRBD1 as a possible D gene (6 bases). V shed 1 base and J shed 2 bases, with 9 bases lying between them. CDR1 and CDR2 from the germline V gene are SQVTM and ANQGSEA. The CDR3 totals 13 residues. The CDR3, as DNA: TGCAGCGTTGAAGCCACAGGGACCTACGAGCAGTACTTC. Amino acids: CSVEATGTYEQYF.